The 20 T cell receptor beta chains reported below all come from one sample, sequenced in a study of OX40 agonist ivuxolimab in advanced cancers. Profiling relied on immunoSEQ multiplex PCR, and the TCRdb table lists in-frame clones only, not all of them. Among around 63,000 clones listed, approximately 89% were seen once. Here the sequenced sample was CD4+ or CD8+ T cells sorted from blood, taken in a trial of the OX40 agonist ivuxolimab. The receptors were gathered from an adult with an advanced solid tumor such as melanoma, head and neck, liver or kidney cancer.

This chain joins TRBV6-4 and TRBJ2-1; 10 nucleotides agree with TRBD1. Germline CDR1 is MRHNA and CDR2 is SNTAGT. V lost 8 bases and J lost 6; bases outside the gene matches: 4. This CDR3 region has 13 residues. The CDR3 sequence: CASGTGEFNEQFF. For the CDR3, the DNA is TGTGCCAGCGGGACAGGGGAGTTCAATGAGCAGTTCTTC.

This clone was detected only a few times. The genes are TRBV5-6 and TRBJ2-7, with 10 bases matching TRBD2. Germline V gene data show CDR1 as SGHDT and CDR2 as YYEEEE. The CDR3 length is 16 residues. J was trimmed by 1 base and V by 4 bases; bases with no gene match: 8. CDR3 DNA sequence: TGTGCCAGCAGCGCCATGCTAGCGGGAGATTCCTACGAGCAGTACTTC. Amino acid sequence: CASSAMLAGDSYEQYF.

The chain recombines TRBV23-1 with TRBJ2-3, with D unclear. TRBV23-1 is an ORF; its function is uncertain. The CDR3 totals 16 residues. V dropped 3 bases and J dropped 2 bases, with 15 bases sitting between them. CDR3 region: CASSQPLTVDTDTQYF. The CDR3 DNA sequence: TGCGCCAGCAGTCAGCCCCTCACAGTCGACACAGATACGCAGTATTTT.

There are a few counts of this clone. A junction boundary mismatches the germline segment, possibly from a read error. This chain joins TRBV4-1 and TRBJ2-1; 9 bases are shared with TRBD2. This CDR3 contains 14 residues. CDR1 MGHRA and CDR2 YSYEKL come from the germline V gene. CDR3 protein: CASSQVTPAGGLVF. CDR3 bases: TGCGCCAGCAGCCAAGTTACTCCGGCGGGGGGGCTTGTCTTC.

The chain couples TRBV5-1 to TRBJ2-5; TRBD1 matches at 7 bases. Germline values: CDR1 SGHRS, CDR2 YFSETQ. The CDR3 runs 16 residues. With V trimmed by 0 bases and J by 5 bases, 10 bases remained unmatched. The CDR3 sequence: CASSLGPRAQGETQYF. In nucleotides, the CDR3 is TGCGCCAGCAGCTTGGGTCCCCGCGCACAGGGGGAGACCCAGTACTTC.

The genes are TRBV10-3 and TRBJ2-5; 7 nucleotides align to TRBD2. CDR1 is ENHRY and CDR2 is SYGVKD in the germline V gene. J was trimmed by 4 bases and V by 6 bases; bases with no gene match: 14. This CDR3 contains 16 residues. Written as DNA, the CDR3 is TGTGCCATCAGGAGCGGGGAGGGCGGGAGACGAGAGACCCAGTACTTC. Protein product: CAIRSGEGGRRETQYF.

V is TRBV5-1 and J is TRBJ2-3; 10 positions agree with TRBD1. The CDR3 consists of 16 residues. Germline CDR1 and CDR2: SGHRS and YFSETQ. V was pared by 4 bases and J by 0 bases, with 5 bases of the junction left unmatched. The CDR3: CASSPKTGGSTDTQYF. DNA for the CDR3: TGCGCCAGCAGCCCGAAGACAGGGGGCAGCACAGATACGCAGTATTTT.

V gene TRBV18 combines with J gene TRBJ2-7; 8 bases fit TRBD1. Germline loops: CDR1 KGHSH, CDR2 LQKENI. Unmatched junction bases numbered 3, after V lost 6 bases and J lost 2 bases. The CDR3 sequence is 13 residues long. The chain's CDR3 is CASSQTGAYEQYF. CDR3 bases: TGTGCCAGCTCCCAGACAGGGGCCTACGAGCAGTACTTC.

CDR3 amino acids: CSVGNRNEQYF. The DNA for the CDR3 is TGCAGTGTAGGTAACCGGAACGAGCAGTACTTC. The gene calls are TRBV20-1 and TRBJ2-7; D is unresolved. V was cut by 7 bases and J by 5 bases, with 12 bases left in between. CDR3 length equals 11 residues. In germline, CDR1 is DFQATT, CDR2 SNEGSKA (reference sequence).

The chain employs TRBV5-1 and TRBJ2-7, with a weak D call TRBD1 (5 bases). The CDR3 is 12 residues long. Per the germline V gene, CDR1 is SGHRS and CDR2 is YFSETQ. The V end was cut by 0 bases, the J end by 6 bases, with 7 bases between. This CDR3 reads CASSLAGREQYF. In DNA form, the CDR3 reads TGCGCCAGCAGCTTGGCAGGGCGCGAGCAGTACTTC.

The chain joins TRBV29-1 to TRBJ2-6; tentative D call: TRBD2 (5 bases). The length of the CDR3 is 14 residues. With 4 bases removed from V and 2 bases from J, the gap between germline ends came to 9 bases. The germline CDR1 and CDR2 sequences are SQVTM and ANQGSEA. The CDR3 DNA is TGCAGCGTTGGTTCCGGGGCTGGGGCCAACGTCCTGACTTTC. This translates into CSVGSGAGANVLTF.

The chain recombines TRBV27 with TRBJ1-6; tentative D call: TRBD1 (6 bases). In germline, CDR1 is MNHEY, CDR2 SMNVEV (reference sequence). V dropped 5 bases and J dropped 9 bases, with 14 bases sitting between them. This CDR3 region has 14 residues. The CDR3 sequence: CASSQGRSASPLHF. DNA for the CDR3: TGTGCCAGCAGTCAGGGGAGGAGTGCTTCACCCCTCCACTTT.

The chain uses TRBV6-1 and TRBJ2-1; 9 nucleotides align to TRBD1. V was pared by 4 bases and J by 4 bases, with 8 bases of the junction left unmatched. This CDR3 region has 16 residues. From germline, CDR1 is MNHNS and CDR2 SASEGT. The CDR3 loop is CASSGTGTGRYNEQFF. The CDR3, as DNA: TGTGCCAGCAGTGGCACCGGGACAGGGAGATACAATGAGCAGTTCTTC.

The chain couples TRBV19 to TRBJ1-2, with unresolved D. Deletions cut 4 bases from V and 8 bases from J, with 11 bases between. This CDR3 spans 12 amino acids. The V gene's germline CDR1 is LNHDA and CDR2 SQIVND (reference sequence). CDR3 sequence: CASSNRDRGYTF. The CDR3 DNA reads as TGTGCCAGTAGTAACCGGGATAGAGGCTACACCTTC.

The gene calls are TRBV29-1 and TRBJ1-5; TRBD1 matches at 7 bases. Germline assignment: CDR1 SQVTM and CDR2 ANQGSEA. Unmatched junction bases numbered 8, after V lost 6 bases and J lost 6 bases. This CDR3 is 13 amino acids long. The chain's CDR3 is CSVQQGVGQPQHF. CDR3 in DNA: TGCAGCGTGCAGCAGGGGGTAGGTCAGCCCCAGCATTTT.

The chain is built from TRBV10-1 and TRBJ1-1; D ambiguous. The CDR3 is made up of 14 amino acids. The germline gives CDR1 WNHNN, CDR2 SYGVQD (reference sequence). V was cut by 6 bases and J by 6 bases, with 17 bases left in between. The CDR3 reads CASSPVIGKAEAFF. The CDR3 DNA reads TGCGCCAGCAGCCCCGTGATAGGGAAGGCTGAAGCTTTCTTT.

V gene TRBV6-1 combines with J gene TRBJ2-3; D uncertain. V was cut by 11 bases and J by 0 bases, with 9 bases left in between. In germline, CDR1 is MNHNS, CDR2 SASEGT. This CDR3 has 12 amino acids. Written as DNA, the CDR3 is TGTGCCGCAGCCTCTAGCACAGATACGCAGTATTTT. As protein: CAAASSTDTQYF.

CDR3 nucleotide sequence: TGTGCCAGCAGTTCGGGACAGTCAAATCAGCCCCAGCATTTT. Encoded protein: CASSSGQSNQPQHF. The chain carries TRBV6-5 and TRBJ1-5; 7 nucleotides match TRBD1. J was trimmed by 4 bases and V by 4 bases; bases with no gene match: 4. The CDR3 has 14 residues. CDR1 and CDR2 (germline): MNHEY, SVGAGI.

This chain connects TRBV10-1 to TRBJ2-1; 8 bases fit TRBD2. This CDR3 has 16 amino acids. V was clipped by 6 bases and J by 10 bases; unmatched bases: 17. The germline V gene has CDR1 WNHNN and CDR2 SYGVQD (reference sequence). The CDR3: CASSPVPGLGVGEQFF. The CDR3 DNA is TGCGCCAGCAGCCCCGTGCCGGGACTAGGAGTCGGGGAGCAGTTCTTC.

The chain has TRBV5-4 and TRBJ2-5, with a weak D call TRBD1 (5 bases). Germline V gives CDR1 SGHNT, CDR2 YYREEE (reference sequence). CDR3 length: 13 amino acids. V was cut by 0 bases and J by 4 bases, with 7 bases left in between. Here the CDR3 DNA reads TGTGCCAGCAGCTTGGCCAGGGCAGAGACCCAGTACTTC. Translating gives CASSLARAETQYF.